This TCR beta chain appears in the sequencing data of a study of identical twins. The germline gives CDR1 SNHLY, CDR2 FYNNEI. The CDR3 loop spans 16 amino acids. Trimming pared 6 bases from V and 0 bases from J, leaving 18 bases between. Via MiXCR, TCRdb re-called the 5' RACE reads, giving one row per CDR3 protein. The sample has roughly 720,000 distinct CDR3 sequences, 15% to 20% seen once. These sequences were also reported in another study, on T cells expressing NK-cell markers. This second study notes: Topping the CD3+CD56-NKG2C+ fraction as well were these clonotypes, in a handful of donors. Nothing established the HCMV specificity of expanded NKG2C+ T cell clones.

J is TRBJ2-7 and V is TRBV2, with TRBD2 as a possible D gene (5 bases). Specimen: PBMCs. This clonotype was sampled from a young woman in good health. The CDR3 DNA follows: TGTGCCAGCAGGGGCAAACTTAGCGTGAGCTCCTACGAGCAGTACTTC. Protein product: CASRGKLSVSSYEQYF.